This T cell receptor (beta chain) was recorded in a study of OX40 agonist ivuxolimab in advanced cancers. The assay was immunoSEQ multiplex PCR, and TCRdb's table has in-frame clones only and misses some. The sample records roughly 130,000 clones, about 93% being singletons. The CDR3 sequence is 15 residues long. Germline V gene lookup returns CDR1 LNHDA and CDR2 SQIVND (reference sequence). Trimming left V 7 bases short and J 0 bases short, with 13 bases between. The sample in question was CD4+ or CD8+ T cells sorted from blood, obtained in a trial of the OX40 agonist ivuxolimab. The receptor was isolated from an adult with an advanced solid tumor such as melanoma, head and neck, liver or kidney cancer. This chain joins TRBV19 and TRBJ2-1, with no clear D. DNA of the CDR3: TGTGCCAGTACCAACAGAGAGAGCTCCTACAATGAGCAGTTCTTC. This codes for CASTNRESSYNEQFF.